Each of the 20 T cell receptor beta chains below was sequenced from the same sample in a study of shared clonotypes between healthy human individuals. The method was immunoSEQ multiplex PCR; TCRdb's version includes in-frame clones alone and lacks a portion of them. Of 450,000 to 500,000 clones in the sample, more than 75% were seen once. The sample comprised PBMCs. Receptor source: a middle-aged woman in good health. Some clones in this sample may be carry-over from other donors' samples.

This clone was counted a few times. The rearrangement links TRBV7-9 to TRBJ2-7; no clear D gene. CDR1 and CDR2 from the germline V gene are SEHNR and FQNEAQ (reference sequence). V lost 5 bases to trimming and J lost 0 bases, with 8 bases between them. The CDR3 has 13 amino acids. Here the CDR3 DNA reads TGTGCCAGCAGCCCTTTGGGCTCCTACGAGCAGTACTTC. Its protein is CASSPLGSYEQYF.

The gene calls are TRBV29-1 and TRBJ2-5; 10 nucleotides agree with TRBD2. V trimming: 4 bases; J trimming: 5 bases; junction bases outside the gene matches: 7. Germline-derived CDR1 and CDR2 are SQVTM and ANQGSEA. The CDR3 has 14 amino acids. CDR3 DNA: TGCAGCGTTGGGGTAGCGGGAGGATTGGAGACCCAGTACTTC. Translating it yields CSVGVAGGLETQYF.

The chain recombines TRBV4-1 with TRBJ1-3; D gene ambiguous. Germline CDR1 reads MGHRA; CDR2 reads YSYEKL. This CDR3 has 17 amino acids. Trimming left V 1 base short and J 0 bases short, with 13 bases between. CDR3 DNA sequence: TGCGCCAGCAGCCAAGGTCTCCTCACCAGCTCTGGAAACACCATATATTTT. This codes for CASSQGLLTSSGNTIYF.

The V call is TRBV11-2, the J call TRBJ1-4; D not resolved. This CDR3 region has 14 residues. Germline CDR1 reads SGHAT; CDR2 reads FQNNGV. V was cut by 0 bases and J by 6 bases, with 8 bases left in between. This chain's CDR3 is CASSLDGLDEKLFF. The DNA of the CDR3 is TGTGCCAGCAGCTTAGATGGGCTGGATGAAAAACTGTTTTTT.

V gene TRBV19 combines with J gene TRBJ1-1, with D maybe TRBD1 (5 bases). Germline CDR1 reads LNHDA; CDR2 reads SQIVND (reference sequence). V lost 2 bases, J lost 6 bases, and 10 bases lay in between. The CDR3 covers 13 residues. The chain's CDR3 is CASSIQGSAEAFF. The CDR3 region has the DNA TGTGCCAGTAGTATACAGGGTTCCGCTGAAGCTTTCTTT.

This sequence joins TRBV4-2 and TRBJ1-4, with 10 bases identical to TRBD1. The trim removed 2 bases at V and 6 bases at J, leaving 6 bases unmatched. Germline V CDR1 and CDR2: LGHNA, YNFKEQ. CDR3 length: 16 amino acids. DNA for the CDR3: TGTGCCAGCAGCCAACTGAGGGACAGGGGAGATGAAAAACTGTTTTTT. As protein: CASSQLRDRGDEKLFF.

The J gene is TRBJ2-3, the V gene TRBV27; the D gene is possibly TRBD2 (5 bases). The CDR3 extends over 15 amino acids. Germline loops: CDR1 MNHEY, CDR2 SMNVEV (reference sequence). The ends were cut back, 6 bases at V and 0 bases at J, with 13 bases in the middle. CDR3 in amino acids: CASSPRRASTDTQYF. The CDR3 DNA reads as TGTGCCAGCAGCCCTCGGCGGGCCAGCACAGATACGCAGTATTTT.

The CDR3 loop is CASSQEAKGANQPQHF. DNA for the CDR3: TGTGCCAGCAGCCAAGAGGCCAAAGGGGCTAATCAGCCCCAGCATTTT. V usage is TRBV4-2 and J usage is TRBJ1-5; a possible D gene is TRBD1 (5 bases). V dropped 0 bases and J dropped 4 bases, with 13 bases sitting between them. From germline, CDR1 is LGHNA and CDR2 YNFKEQ. The CDR3 consists of 16 residues.

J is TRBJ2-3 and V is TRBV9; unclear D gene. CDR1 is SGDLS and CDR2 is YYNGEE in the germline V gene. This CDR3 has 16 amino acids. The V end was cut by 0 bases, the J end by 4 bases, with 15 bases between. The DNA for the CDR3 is TGTGCCAGCAGCGTAGGGGTGATAAGCGATTCAGATACGCAGTATTTT. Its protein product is CASSVGVISDSDTQYF.

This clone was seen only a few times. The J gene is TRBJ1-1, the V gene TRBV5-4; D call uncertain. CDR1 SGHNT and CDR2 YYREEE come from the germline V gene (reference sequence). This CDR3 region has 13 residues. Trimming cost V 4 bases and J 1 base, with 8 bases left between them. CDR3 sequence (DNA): TGTGCCAGCAGCACAGACCCGAACACTGAAGCTTTCTTT. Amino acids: CASSTDPNTEAFF.

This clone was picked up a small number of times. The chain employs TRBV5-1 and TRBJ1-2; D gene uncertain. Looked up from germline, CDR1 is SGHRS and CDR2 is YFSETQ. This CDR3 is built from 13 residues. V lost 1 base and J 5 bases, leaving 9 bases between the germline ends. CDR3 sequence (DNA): TGCGCCAGCAGCTTGACAGTAGATTATGGCTACACCTTC. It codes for CASSLTVDYGYTF.

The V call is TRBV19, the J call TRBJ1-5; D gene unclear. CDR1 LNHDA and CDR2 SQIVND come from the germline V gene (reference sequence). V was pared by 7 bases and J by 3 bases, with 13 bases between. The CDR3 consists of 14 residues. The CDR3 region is CASKELLANQPQHF. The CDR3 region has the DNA TGTGCCAGTAAGGAACTACTAGCCAATCAGCCCCAGCATTTT.

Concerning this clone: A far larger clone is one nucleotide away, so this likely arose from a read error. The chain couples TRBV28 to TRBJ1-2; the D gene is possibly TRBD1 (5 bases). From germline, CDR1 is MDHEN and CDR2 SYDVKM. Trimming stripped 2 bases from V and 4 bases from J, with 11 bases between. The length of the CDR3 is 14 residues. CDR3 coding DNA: TGTGCCAGCAGTTTAATATCAGGGCTCTATGGCTACACCTTC. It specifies CASSLISGLYGYTF.

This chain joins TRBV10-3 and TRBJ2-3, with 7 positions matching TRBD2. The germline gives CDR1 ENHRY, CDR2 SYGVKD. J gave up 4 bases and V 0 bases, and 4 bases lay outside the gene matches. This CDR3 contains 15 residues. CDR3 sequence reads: CAISESPRGADTQYF. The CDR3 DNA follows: TGTGCCATCAGTGAGTCCCCCCGGGGGGCAGATACGCAGTATTTT.

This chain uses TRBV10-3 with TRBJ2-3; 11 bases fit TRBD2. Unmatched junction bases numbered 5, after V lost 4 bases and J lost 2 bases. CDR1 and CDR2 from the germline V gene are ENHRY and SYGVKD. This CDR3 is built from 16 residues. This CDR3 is CAISGLAGILTDTQYF. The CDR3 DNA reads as TGTGCCATCAGTGGACTAGCGGGGATACTCACAGATACGCAGTATTTT.

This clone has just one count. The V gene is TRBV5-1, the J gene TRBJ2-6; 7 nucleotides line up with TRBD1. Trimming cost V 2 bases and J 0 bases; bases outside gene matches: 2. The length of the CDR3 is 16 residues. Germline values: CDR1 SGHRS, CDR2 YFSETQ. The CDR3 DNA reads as TGCGCCAGCAGCTTTCAGGGGGACTCTGGGGCCAACGTCCTGACTTTC. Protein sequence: CASSFQGDSGANVLTF.

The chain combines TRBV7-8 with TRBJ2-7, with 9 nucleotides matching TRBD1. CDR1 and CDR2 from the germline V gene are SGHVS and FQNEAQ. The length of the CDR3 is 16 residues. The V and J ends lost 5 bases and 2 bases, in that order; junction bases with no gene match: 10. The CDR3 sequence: CASSPQAGTGTYEQYF. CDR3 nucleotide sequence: TGTGCCAGCAGCCCCCAAGCAGGGACAGGGACCTACGAGCAGTACTTC.

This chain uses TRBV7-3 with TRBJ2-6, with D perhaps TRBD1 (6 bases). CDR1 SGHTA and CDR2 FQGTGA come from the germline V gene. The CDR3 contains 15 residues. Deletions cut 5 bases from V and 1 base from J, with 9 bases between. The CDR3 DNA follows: TGTGCCAGCAGCATCACAGGGTCTGGGGCCAACGTCCTGACTTTC. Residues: CASSITGSGANVLTF.

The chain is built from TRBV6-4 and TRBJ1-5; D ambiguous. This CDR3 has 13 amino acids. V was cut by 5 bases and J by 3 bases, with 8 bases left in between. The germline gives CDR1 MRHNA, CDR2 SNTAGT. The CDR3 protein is CASSSEINQPQHF. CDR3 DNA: TGTGCCAGCAGTTCGGAAATCAATCAGCCCCAGCATTTT.

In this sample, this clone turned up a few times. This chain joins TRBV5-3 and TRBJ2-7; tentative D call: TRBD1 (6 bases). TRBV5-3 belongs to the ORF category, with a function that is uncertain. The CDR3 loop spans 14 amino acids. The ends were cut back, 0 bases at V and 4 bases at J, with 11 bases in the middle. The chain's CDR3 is CARSLDRVVYEQYF. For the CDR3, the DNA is TGTGCCAGAAGCTTGGACAGGGTGGTGTACGAGCAGTACTTC.